Included here is one T cell receptor beta chain sequence, with context. The antigen is not known. TCRdb's table, derived via immunoSEQ multiplex PCR, lists solely in-frame clones and lacks some. The sample holds about 90,000 clones, about 90% seen once. The CDR3 is 13 residues long. The germline gives CDR1 ENHRY, CDR2 SYGVKD. Trimming pared 10 bases from V and 3 bases from J, leaving 12 bases between. The data are from a study of T cell responses to AZD1222 COVID-19 vaccine. Regarding the study as a whole: Regions 160-218 and 743-854 held dominance among vaccine-associated CD4 TCRs, which spanned spike. Nearly half of spike-specific TCRs reportedly go after variant regions that carry no mutations. Mostly white British, mostly female donors; authors suggested clonal diversity may be underestimated. Among AZD1222 vaccinees, only five to seven were seropositive at baseline.

Sequences were derived from peripheral blood, sampled on day 0 of MenACWY control vaccination. This receptor was taken from an adult in good health. The chain links TRBV10-3 to TRBJ1-4; D might be TRBD1 (6 bases). CDR3 nucleotides: TGTGCCACTAAAGACAGGTCTAATGAAAAACTGTTTTTT. This sequence encodes CATKDRSNEKLFF.